The 11 T cell receptor beta chains listed next were all sequenced from one sample in a study of blood T cell repertoires in COVID-19 (dated by TCRdb to about 2020). The library relied on the immunoSEQ multiplex PCR assay. TCRdb provides this immuneACCESS table in a form limited to in-frame rearrangements. Some clones are lacking; in checked studies, under half of them reflect an unresolved V gene, and why the rest are absent is not known. The sample has 200,000 or so clones on record, 70% to 90% of them singletons. The top ten constitute around 7% of the sample. Sample: PBMCs or T cells enriched from blood (not recorded which). These receptors were taken from a middle-aged woman with acute COVID-19.

In DNA form, the CDR3 reads TGTGCCAGCAGTTTTCAGGGGGAAGACTATGGCTACACCTTC. Translating gives CASSFQGEDYGYTF. This chain uses TRBV28 with TRBJ1-2; TRBD1 matches at 7 bases. V lost 3 bases to trimming and J lost 3 bases; unmatched junction nucleotides: 4. The germline gives CDR1 MDHEN, CDR2 SYDVKM. The CDR3 totals 14 residues.

V and J are TRBV27 and TRBJ2-3, with 11 bases aligning to TRBD2. The germline CDR1 and CDR2 sequences are MNHEY and SMNVEV (reference sequence). With 10 bases clipped from V and 3 bases from J, the junction kept 9 bases outside the gene matches. The CDR3 extends over 15 amino acids. CDR3: CATCPGTSGTDTQYF. The DNA for the CDR3 is TGTGCCACCTGCCCCGGGACTAGCGGTACAGATACGCAGTATTTT.

The chain recombines TRBV11-2 with TRBJ1-2, with a tentative D call TRBD1 (5 bases). CDR3 length: 15 amino acids. V lost 5 bases and J lost 4, with 17 bases in between. Germline V gene lookup returns CDR1 SGHAT and CDR2 FQNNGV. DNA of the CDR3: TGTGCCAGCAGCGTAGCTTCCGGGGGGTCCTATGGCTACACCTTC. This translates into CASSVASGGSYGYTF. The complete variable domain, with remaining parts taken from reference TRBV11-2 and TRBJ1-2, reads EAGVAQSPRYKIIEKRQSVAFWCNPISGHATLYWYQQILGQGPKLLIQFQNNGVVDDSQLPKDRFSAERLKGVDSTLKIQPAKLEDSAVYLCASSVASGGSYGYTFGSGTRLTVV.

Remarks on this clone: Other DNA variants within this sample encode the same CDR3. The gene calls are TRBV20-1 and TRBJ1-1; D unclear. CDR3 length equals 11 residues. The germline gives CDR1 DFQATT, CDR2 SNEGSKA (reference sequence). V gave up 5 bases and J gave up 4 bases, with 8 bases separating them. Here the CDR3 DNA reads TGCAGTGCTCGACCGGGCACTGAAGCTTTCTTT. Translated, it gives CSARPGTEAFF.

The V call is TRBV5-8, the J call TRBJ2-5, with TRBD1 identical over 9 bases. Germline CDR1 SGHTS, CDR2 YDEGEE. V lost 4 bases and J lost 4; bases outside the gene matches: 2. CDR3 length: 13 amino acids. The DNA of the CDR3 is TGTGCCAGCAGCCGACAGGGGGGAGAGACCCAGTACTTC. Its translation: CASSRQGGETQYF.

The rearrangement uses TRBV19 and TRBJ1-2; TRBD1 aligns across 8 bases. The CDR3 runs 15 residues. With 0 bases clipped from V and 8 bases from J, the junction kept 8 bases outside the gene matches. The germline V gene encodes CDR1 LNHDA and CDR2 SQIVND (reference sequence). In DNA, the CDR3 is TGTGCCAGTAGTATAGACAACAGGGGGATGGGCGGCTACACCTTC. It codes for CASSIDNRGMGGYTF.

The chain links TRBV19 to TRBJ1-1; a weak D match, TRBD1 (5 bases). The V gene lost 7 bases and the J gene lost 0 bases, with 12 bases spanning the gap. Germline V lookup: CDR1 LNHDA, CDR2 SQIVND (reference sequence). This CDR3 has 14 amino acids. In nucleotides, the CDR3 is TGTGCCAGTACTAAGCCAGGGATGAACACTGAAGCTTTCTTT. This sequence encodes CASTKPGMNTEAFF.

The CDR3 sequence is CASSAETGANTEAFF. CDR3 in DNA: TGTGCCAGCAGTGCCGAGACAGGAGCGAACACTGAAGCTTTCTTT. The chain joins TRBV2 to TRBJ1-1; a weak D match, TRBD1 (6 bases). Looked up from germline, CDR1 is SNHLY and CDR2 is FYNNEI. The CDR3 covers 15 residues. The V gene lost 4 bases and the J gene lost 1 base, with 13 bases spanning the gap.

The chain recombines TRBV7-8 with TRBJ2-7, with 8 bases identical to TRBD2. The CDR3 totals 17 residues. J lost 0 bases, V lost 5 bases, and 12 bases had no gene match. Germline V gene sequence: CDR1 SGHVS, CDR2 FQNEAQ. CDR3 nucleotide sequence: TGTGCCAGCAGCCTTGTAGGGGCGGGGGGATTCTCCTACGAGCAGTACTTC. Its translation: CASSLVGAGGFSYEQYF.

Here the CDR3 DNA reads TGTGCCAGCCGACCCCCGGGACAGGGGACCTACAATGAGCAGTTCTTC. Translation: CASRPPGQGTYNEQFF. The chain links TRBV27 to TRBJ2-1; 10 nucleotides match TRBD1. CDR1 is MNHEY, CDR2 SMNVEV, per germline (reference sequence). The CDR3 is 16 amino acids. V trimming: 8 bases; J trimming: 2 bases; junction bases outside the gene matches: 9.

The chain uses TRBV19 and TRBJ1-6, with TRBD1 matching 9 bases. The CDR3 extends over 15 amino acids. The germline gives CDR1 LNHDA, CDR2 SQIVND (reference sequence). Trimming took 4 bases from V and 10 from J; bases not matched to a gene: 8. The CDR3 loop reads CASSTWDREGSPLHF. The CDR3 bases are TGTGCCAGTAGTACCTGGGACAGGGAAGGATCACCCCTCCACTTT.